What follows are 7 T cell receptor beta chains derived from one specimen sequenced in a study of cytomegalovirus exposure and HLA in healthy donors. Produced via immunoSEQ multiplex PCR; TCRdb's table is partial and in-frame only. The sample holds 110,000 or so clones, 88% seen once. Sequencing was done on a sample of PBMCs. These receptors were taken from a man younger than 35 in good health and CMV-seronegative.

CDR3 amino acids: CASSFSGNRYQPQHF. The CDR3 coding sequence is TGTGCCAGCAGTTTCTCGGGGAATCGGTATCAGCCCCAGCATTTT. The chain joins TRBV27 to TRBJ1-5; D is uncertain. V shed 3 bases and J shed 5 bases, with 14 bases lying between them. Germline V gene data show CDR1 as MNHEY and CDR2 as SMNVEV (reference sequence). The CDR3 contains 15 residues.

V usage is TRBV12-5 and J usage is TRBJ1-2, with D possibly being TRBD1 (6 bases). The germline gives CDR1 LGHNT, CDR2 FRNRAP. Trimming took off 2 bases at V and 0 bases at J, with 16 bases between the two ends. CDR3 size: 17 residues. CDR3 in amino acids: CASGLTGWGLSNYGYTF. The CDR3 coding sequence is TGTGCTAGTGGTTTGACAGGGTGGGGGCTATCTAACTATGGCTACACCTTC.

The J gene is TRBJ1-1, the V gene TRBV19; D gene ambiguous. Germline V gives CDR1 LNHDA, CDR2 SQIVND (reference sequence). This CDR3 comprises 15 residues. Trimming cost V 1 base and J 1 base, with 10 bases left between them. CDR3 nucleotide sequence: TGTGCCAGTAGTATAGCGGGTATCAAGAACACTGAAGCTTTCTTT. It specifies CASSIAGIKNTEAFF.

The chain links TRBV7-2 to TRBJ2-3; D ambiguous. This CDR3 comprises 13 residues. The germline V and J ends were trimmed by 2 bases and 6 bases, with 9 bases remaining between them. CDR1 and CDR2 from the germline V gene are SGHTA and FQGNSA. The CDR3 protein is CASSLWLRDTQYF. CDR3 coding DNA: TGTGCCAGCAGCTTATGGTTACGGGATACGCAGTATTTT.

This sequence joins TRBV19 and TRBJ1-4, with 7 positions matching TRBD1. With 3 bases clipped from V and 0 bases from J, the junction kept 10 bases outside the gene matches. Germline CDR1 and CDR2: LNHDA and SQIVND (reference sequence). The CDR3 is 18 amino acids. CDR3 DNA: TGTGCCAGTAGTATCGGAAGAGGGGGCGCTTCAACTAATGAAAAACTGTTTTTT. This translates into CASSIGRGGASTNEKLFF.

CDR3 bases: TGTGCCAGCAGCCAATCAGAGGGACTAGCGGGGCGGCTTTACAATGAGCAGTTCTTC. Encoded protein: CASSQSEGLAGRLYNEQFF. The rearrangement links TRBV14 to TRBJ2-1; 13 positions agree with TRBD2. In germline, CDR1 is SGHDN, CDR2 FVKESK. The CDR3 runs 19 residues. The junction had 11 bases not matched to a gene; V was cut back by 2 bases and J by 4 bases.

This chain uses TRBV19 with TRBJ2-1; D gene ambiguous. The CDR3 totals 15 residues. Between the trimmed V and J ends, which lost 3 bases and 7 bases, there was a span of 16 bases. CDR1 is LNHDA, CDR2 SQIVND, per germline (reference sequence). The CDR3 loop reads CASSISATVINEQFF. The CDR3, as DNA: TGTGCCAGTAGTATTTCGGCCACAGTAATAAATGAGCAGTTCTTC.